The source of this T cell receptor beta chain is a study of T cell repertoires in cytomegalovirus infection. In the study overall: CMV infection together with matching HLA type was indicated by public TCR beta signatures.

TCRdb re-called the reads through MiXCR, storing one row per CDR3 protein. The table lists approximately 910,000 distinct CDR3 sequences, roughly 31% of them singletons, with roughly 13% in the top ten. To note about this clonotype: What it recognizes is unknown.

This TCR derives from a human donor in good health (CMV status not recorded). Some clones in this sample may be carry-over from other donors' samples. The specimen comprised cultured CD8+ T cells from PBMCs, sampled from culture after CMV antigen stimulation.

CDR3 DNA sequence: TGTGCCAGCAGTGACCCACAGGGGGCGAAAGATACGCAGTATTTT. Residues: CASSDPQGAKDTQYF. V usage is TRBV2 and J usage is TRBJ2-3; TRBD1 agrees at 9 bases. This CDR3 has 15 amino acids. CDR1 SNHLY and CDR2 FYNNEI come from the germline V gene. V lost 3 bases, J lost 5 bases, and 6 bases stayed unmatched.